Following are 22 T cell receptor beta chains from one sample sequenced in a study of shared clonotypes between healthy human individuals (TCRdb year 2020). Libraries came from the immunoSEQ multiplex PCR assay. TCRdb mirrors the immuneACCESS table, restricted to in-frame sequences. Some clones are absent from its copies; in checked studies, under half trace to an unresolved V gene, and the reason for the others is unknown. The sample has over a million clones on record, about 98% of them singletons. Approximately 0.45% of the sample is held by the ten biggest clonotypes. The material sequenced was naive CD4+ T cells sorted from blood. Interpreted using the paper, the cell subset or site label stands for: CD45RA+ positively selected. The receptors shown here come from a man aged 30 to 45 in good health.

This sequence joins TRBV21-1 and TRBJ2-7; the D call TRBD1 from the table was never checked on the DNA. TRBV21-1 counts as a pseudogene. This CDR3 contains 13 residues. The CDR3 region is CASSHRDSYEQYF. CDR3 nucleotides: TGTGCCAGCAGCCATCGGGACAGCTACGAGCAGTACTTC.

On this clone: Other nucleotide sequences from this sample produce the same CDR3. This chain uses TRBV5-1 with TRBJ2-5; 10 bases align to TRBD1. From germline, CDR1 is SGHRS and CDR2 YFSETQ. J gave up 4 bases and V 3 bases, and 3 bases lay outside the gene matches. The CDR3 has 14 amino acids. The CDR3 loop is CASSSRTGGETQYF. The CDR3 DNA reads TGCGCCAGCAGCTCCCGGACAGGGGGAGAGACCCAGTACTTC.

This sequence joins TRBV5-1 and TRBJ2-3; no clear D gene. V lost 2 bases, J lost 4 bases, and 5 bases lay in between. The CDR3 loop spans 12 amino acids. Germline loops: CDR1 SGHRS, CDR2 YFSETQ. The CDR3: CASSFFPDTQYF. CDR3 coding DNA: TGCGCCAGCAGCTTTTTCCCAGATACGCAGTATTTT.

The chain combines TRBV28 with TRBJ2-2, with D unresolved. Germline V lookup: CDR1 MDHEN, CDR2 SYDVKM. The CDR3 sequence is 13 residues long. V lost 3 bases and J 6 bases, leaving 8 bases between the germline ends. DNA of the CDR3: TGTGCCAGCAGTTTGTGGACGGCCGGGGAGCTGTTTTTT. Translating it yields CASSLWTAGELFF. The variable domain in full, completed from reference TRBV28 and TRBJ2-2, reads DVKVTQSSRYLVKRTGEKVFLECVQDMDHENMFWYRQDPGLGLRLIYFSYDVKMKEKGDIPEGYSVSREKKERFSLILESASTNQTSMYLCASSLWTAGELFFGEGSRLTVL.

CDR3 in amino acids: CASSLDRGNQPQHF. CDR3 nucleotides: TGTGCCAGCAGTTTAGACAGGGGAAATCAGCCCCAGCATTTT. The rearrangement uses TRBV28 and TRBJ1-5; 8 bases align to TRBD1. There are 14 residues in the CDR3. The V gene's germline CDR1 is MDHEN and CDR2 SYDVKM. V shed 2 bases and J 4 bases; nucleotides not matched to a gene: 1.

The chain links TRBV18 to TRBJ1-2; the match to TRBD1 covers 10 bases. V dropped 7 bases and J dropped 4; count of bases not matched to a gene: 6. CDR1 and CDR2 (germline): KGHSH, LQKENI. This CDR3 is built from 14 residues. The CDR3 nucleotides read TGTGCCAGCTACCGGGACAGGGGTCCCTATGGCTACACCTTC. Its protein is CASYRDRGPYGYTF.

V gene TRBV5-3 combines with J gene TRBJ2-7; 7 bases agree with TRBD2. TRBV5-3 belongs to the ORF category, with a function that is uncertain. V lost 0 bases to trimming and J lost 7 bases; unmatched junction nucleotides: 10. This CDR3 contains 15 residues. CDR3 sequence reads: CARSLEVAGAGEQYF. The CDR3 nucleotides read TGTGCCAGAAGCTTGGAGGTAGCGGGTGCGGGGGAGCAGTACTTC.

This rearrangement joins TRBV7-9 to TRBJ2-7; no clear D. The CDR3 spans 14 residues. Deletions cut 2 bases from V and 2 bases from J, with 10 bases between. Germline lookup yields CDR1 SEHNR and CDR2 FQNEAQ (reference sequence). CDR3 coding DNA: TGTGCCAGCAGCTTAATCCTGGCACCCTACGAGCAGTACTTC. Translated, it gives CASSLILAPYEQYF. Full variable domain (remainder filled in from reference TRBV7-9 and TRBJ2-7): DTGVSQNPRHKITKRGQNVTFRCDPISEHNRLYWYRQTLGQGPEFLTYFQNEAQLEKSRLLSDRFSAERPKGSFSTLEIQRTEQGDSAMYLCASSLILAPYEQYFGPGTRLTVT.

In the case of this clone: This CDR3 is also generated by other DNA sequences in the sample. The V gene is TRBV4-1, the J gene TRBJ2-1, with 8 bases fitting TRBD1. This CDR3 region has 17 residues. CDR1 MGHRA and CDR2 YSYEKL come from the germline V gene. With V trimmed by 1 base and J by 1 base, 6 bases remained unmatched. This CDR3 reads CASSQVPGGASYNEQFF. The CDR3 bases are TGCGCCAGCAGCCAAGTTCCAGGGGGCGCTTCCTACAATGAGCAGTTCTTC.

This rearrangement joins TRBV9 to TRBJ1-3, with TRBD1 as a possible D gene (5 bases). This CDR3 has 16 residues. Per the germline V gene, CDR1 is SGDLS and CDR2 is YYNGEE. Trimming took 0 bases from V and 2 from J, leaving 12 bases between them. The CDR3, as DNA: TGTGCCAGCAGCGTAGGTAAAGGGACGGCTGGAAACACCATATATTTT. This sequence encodes CASSVGKGTAGNTIYF.

In this sample, this clone turned up once. The rearrangement joins TRBV4-1 to TRBJ2-1, with D tentatively TRBD1 (6 bases). The germline V and J ends were trimmed by 6 bases and 6 bases, with 15 bases remaining between them. Germline V gene sequence: CDR1 MGHRA, CDR2 YSYEKL. The CDR3 totals 14 residues. The CDR3 DNA is TGCGCCAGCAGAAGTTACCAGGGGTTCAATGAGCAGTTCTTC. Amino acids: CASRSYQGFNEQFF.

This clone came up once. The chain combines TRBV2 with TRBJ2-1, with D possibly TRBD1 on 6 matching bases. The CDR3 runs to 13 residues. In germline, CDR1 is SNHLY, CDR2 FYNNEI. Trimming removed 10 bases from V and 9 bases from J, with 19 bases in between. Here the CDR3 DNA reads TGTGCCACCCACAGGGAAAGGGGAAGTGAGCAGTTCTTC. Translating gives CATHRERGSEQFF.

The rearrangement links TRBV29-1 to TRBJ2-7; 12 nucleotides line up with TRBD2. The CDR3 is made up of 16 amino acids. The V gene's germline CDR1 is SQVTM and CDR2 ANQGSEA. J was trimmed by 3 bases and V by 3 bases; bases with no gene match: 9. DNA for the CDR3: TGCAGCGTTGAGTTTCTAGCGGGAGGGCCTCACTACGAGCAGTACTTC. It codes for CSVEFLAGGPHYEQYF.

The table lists this clone with a count of one. The chain couples TRBV5-5 to TRBJ1-2, with D hard to call. The length of the CDR3 is 19 residues. Per the germline V gene, CDR1 is SGHKS and CDR2 is YYEKEE (reference sequence). Between the trimmed V and J ends, which lost 4 bases and 6 bases, there was a span of 31 bases. The CDR3 coding sequence is TGTGCCAGCAGCCCCGACGTTCTTAAGTTTTTAGTCTCTTCGGATGGCTACACCTTC. This translates into CASSPDVLKFLVSSDGYTF. The variable domain in full, completed from reference TRBV5-5 and TRBJ1-2, reads DAGVTQSPTHLIKTRGQQVTLRCSPISGHKSVSWYQQVLGQGPQFIFQYYEKEERGRGNFPDRFSARQFPNYSSELNVNALLLGDSALYLCASSPDVLKFLVSSDGYTFGSGTRLTVV.

The rearrangement uses TRBV5-4 and TRBJ2-2; D is perhaps TRBD2 (6 bases). Per germline, CDR1 SGHNT and CDR2 YYREEE (reference sequence). This CDR3 has 15 residues. V shed 2 bases and J shed 2 bases, with 10 bases lying between them. CDR3 sequence: CASSFGGINTGELFF. The CDR3 DNA is TGTGCCAGCAGCTTCGGCGGGATTAACACCGGGGAGCTGTTTTTT.

The chain has TRBV10-3 and TRBJ1-1; tentative D call: TRBD1 (5 bases). V was clipped by 6 bases and J by 7 bases, with 18 bases between them. The CDR3 is 14 amino acids. CDR1 and CDR2 (germline): ENHRY, SYGVKD. The CDR3 reads CAIRGSDSKHEAFF. The CDR3 DNA follows: TGTGCCATCAGGGGAAGCGACAGCAAACATGAAGCTTTCTTT.

This chain links TRBV5-1 with TRBJ2-2; no clear D. The V gene's germline CDR1 is SGHRS and CDR2 YFSETQ. V dropped 2 bases and J dropped 3 bases, with 8 bases sitting between them. This CDR3 region has 14 residues. The CDR3: CASSFRADTGELFF. The CDR3 DNA reads TGCGCCAGCAGCTTTCGTGCGGACACCGGGGAGCTGTTTTTT.

J is TRBJ1-1 and V is TRBV28, with TRBD1 matching 9 bases. In germline, CDR1 is MDHEN, CDR2 SYDVKM. The CDR3 spans 15 residues. J was trimmed by 11 bases and V by 3 bases; bases with no gene match: 13. The CDR3 nucleotides read TGTGCCAGCAGTTTCCGGGACAGGGAAATGGGACGGGCTTTCTTT. Translated, it gives CASSFRDREMGRAFF.

The chain carries TRBV2 and TRBJ2-7; 7 nucleotides line up with TRBD2. From germline, CDR1 is SNHLY and CDR2 FYNNEI. The CDR3 is 14 residues long. The V gene end was trimmed by 9 bases and the J gene end by 0 bases; junction bases not matched to a gene: 8. CDR3 sequence: CASHRDYSSYEQYF. The CDR3 nucleotides read TGTGCCAGTCACCGGGACTACAGCTCCTACGAGCAGTACTTC.

The chain is built from TRBV5-1 and TRBJ1-1, with a weak D call TRBD1 (5 bases). The V end was cut by 5 bases, the J end by 2 bases, with 13 bases between. Germline lookup yields CDR1 SGHRS and CDR2 YFSETQ. This CDR3 comprises 14 residues. The DNA of the CDR3 is TGCGCCAGCAGGCCCGGACAAGCAAACACTGAAGCTTTCTTT. Translation gives CASRPGQANTEAFF.

This chain uses TRBV29-1 with TRBJ1-1, with 7 bases aligning to TRBD1. The CDR3 consists of 15 residues. The germline V gene encodes CDR1 SQVTM and CDR2 ANQGSEA. With V trimmed by 5 bases and J by 4 bases, 13 bases remained unmatched. CDR3: CSVSVQGGLSTEAFF. CDR3 sequence (DNA): TGCAGCGTTTCTGTGCAGGGGGGGCTCAGCACTGAAGCTTTCTTT.

J is TRBJ1-2 and V is TRBV28; TRBD1 might be the D (6 bases). The length of the CDR3 is 13 residues. V lost 5 bases and J lost 7, with 14 bases in between. The germline V gene has CDR1 MDHEN and CDR2 SYDVKM. DNA for the CDR3: TGTGCCAGCAGTCCTCTCACGACAGGTGGCTACACCTTC. This sequence encodes CASSPLTTGGYTF.